A selection of T cell receptor beta chains follows, all from one sample in a study of T-cell memory formation after mild COVID-19. TCRdb reanalysed the 5' RACE reads using MiXCR and keeps one entry per CDR3 protein. The sample carries about 140,000 distinct CDR3 sequences, more than 13% recorded once. The specimen was PBMCs or a T cell subset sorted from them (not recorded which). These receptors came from an adult woman who had mild COVID-19 (a few samples of this study predate the infection). Cell type and time point are not known. The CDR3 runs from the conserved cysteine through the conserved F or W. A D gene is named only where the DNA matches it firmly. Not all rows give a size; the values are once, few, many and, for expanded clones, a class.

d_call,j_call,v_call,clone_size,cdr3_nt,cdr3_aa
.,TRBJ2-7,TRBV7-8,few,TGTGCCAGCAGTCCACGAGCTTCCCTACATAACGAGCAGTACTTC,CASSPRASLHNEQYF
TRBD1,TRBJ2-4,TRBV4-2,.,TGTGCCAGCAGCCAAGCCGGGACAGGGTCGATCCTAGCCAAAAACATTCAGTACTTC,CASSQAGTGSILAKNIQYF
TRBD2,TRBJ2-7,TRBV19,once,TGTGCCAGTAGTATCAGCGGGAGTAGCTACGAGCAGTACTTC,CASSISGSSYEQYF
TRBD1,TRBJ2-5,TRBV15,few,TGTGCCACCAGCTCCAGGGGGAAGGGGCTTGGTCAAGAGACCCAGTACTTC,CATSSRGKGLGQETQYF
TRBD1,TRBJ2-7,TRBV29-1,few,TGCAGCGTCGGACAGGGGGCGAGGGAGCAGTACTTC,CSVGQGAREQYF
TRBD1,TRBJ1-1,TRBV10-3,few,TGTGCCATCGCAGGGGGGGAAATTATAAACACTGAAGCTTTCTTT,CAIAGGEIINTEAFF
TRBD1,TRBJ1-5,TRBV7-9,.,TGTGCCAGCAGCTTGGAAGGGGGCCTGCAGCCCCAGCATTTT,CASSLEGGLQPQHF
TRBD1,TRBJ2-1,TRBV9,.,TGTGCCAGCAGCGCCCGGAGCCAGGGGGCCACCAATGAGCAGTTCTTC,CASSARSQGATNEQFF
.,TRBJ1-2,TRBV6-5,few,TGTGCCCGGAACAGGGAGGACTATGGCTACACCTTC,CARNREDYGYTF
TRBD1,TRBJ1-2,TRBV7-9,.,TGTGCCAGCAGCATCCCGACAGGGCTTTATGGCTACACCTTC,CASSIPTGLYGYTF
.,TRBJ2-1,TRBV20-1,.,TGCAGTGGGCTTTTCTTAGCGGTTAGGCAGTTCTTC,CSGLFLAVRQFF
.,TRBJ1-1,TRBV5-6,many,TGCGCCAGCAGCTTGGGAGGGGCCACTGAAGCTTTCTTT,CASSLGGATEAFF
.,TRBJ1-1,TRBV27,few,TGTGCCAGCAGTTACACCTCGGACACTGAAGCTTTCTTT,CASSYTSDTEAFF
.,TRBJ2-5,TRBV4-3,.,TGCGCCAGCAGCCAAGGTACAGGGATCGTGGAGACCCAGTACTTC,CASSQGTGIVETQYF
.,TRBJ2-7,TRBV4-1,few,TGCGCCAGCAGCCAAGATCCCTCACTCTCCTACGAGCAGTACTTC,CASSQDPSLSYEQYF
TRBD1,TRBJ2-2,TRBV7-7,.,TGTGCCAGCAGCTTACGGCAGACAGGGCTTAACACCGGGGAGCTGTTTTTT,CASSLRQTGLNTGELFF
TRBD2,TRBJ2-1,TRBV27,.,TGTGCCAGCAGTTTACCCCCGGGACTAGCTTACAATGAGCAGTTCTTC,CASSLPPGLAYNEQFF
TRBD1,TRBJ1-5,TRBV24-1,.,TGTGCCACCAGTGATCGGACAGGGGGCGGCAATCAGCCCCAGCATTTT,CATSDRTGGGNQPQHF
.,TRBJ2-2,TRBV14,.,TGTGCCAGCAGCCAAATACCCGGGGCCGGGGAGCTGTTTTTT,CASSQIPGAGELFF
TRBD1,TRBJ1-6,TRBV20-1,few,TGCAGTGCACGGACAGGGGGACCTGATAATTCACCCCTCCACTTT,CSARTGGPDNSPLHF
TRBD2,TRBJ2-1,TRBV7-9,many,TGTGCCAGCAGCTTTGGACTAGCGGGAGTTAATGAGCAGTTCTTC,CASSFGLAGVNEQFF
.,TRBJ2-5,TRBV7-7,few,TGTGCCAGCAGCCCTTTCTGGCCAGGGGAAGAGACCCAGTACTTC,CASSPFWPGEETQYF
.,TRBJ1-1,TRBV19,.,TGTGCCAGACGTCACGGGAACACTGAAGCTTTCTTT,CARRHGNTEAFF
.,TRBJ2-2,TRBV29-1,.,TGCAGCGTTGGAGGCAGCGCTAACACCGGGGAGCTGTTTTTT,CSVGGSANTGELFF
.,TRBJ2-7,TRBV10-3,few,TGTGCCACCGGTTGGGCCTACGAGCAGTACTTC,CATGWAYEQYF
.,TRBJ1-2,TRBV29-1,.,TGCAGCGTTATGAACCCCAACTATGGCTACACCTTC,CSVMNPNYGYTF
.,TRBJ2-3,TRBV9,.,TGTGCCAGCAGCGTAGAGGGGAGCACAGATACGCAGTATTTT,CASSVEGSTDTQYF
.,TRBJ2-1,TRBV18,many,TGTGCCAGCTCACCGGTTGGACAGCTCTTAAGTTTCTACAATGAGCAGTTCTTC,CASSPVGQLLSFYNEQFF
.,TRBJ1-1,TRBV5-5,.,TGTGCCAGCAGCCCGCTCACTGAAGCTTTCTTT,CASSPLTEAFF
.,TRBJ1-5,TRBV19,few,TGTGCCAGTAGTATTGGGATTTACAGGTCTAATCAGCCCCAGCATTTT,CASSIGIYRSNQPQHF
.,TRBJ1-1,TRBV7-9,.,TGTGCCAGCAGCCTCTCCACCCTTGGATCGGGAGGCTTAGTTACATTT,CASSLSTLGSGGLVTF
TRBD2,TRBJ2-1,TRBV4-3,many,TGCGCCAGCAGCCAGTGGACTAGCGGGAACTACAATGAGCAGTTCTTC,CASSQWTSGNYNEQFF
.,TRBJ2-2,TRBV5-1,few,TGCGCCAGCAGCTTGGCCAACCGGGTGTCGGGCGGGGAGCTGTTTTTT,CASSLANRVSGGELFF
.,TRBJ2-2,TRBV19,.,TGTGCCAGTAGTTCAGGGGACACCGGGGAGCTGTTTTTT,CASSSGDTGELFF
TRBD2,TRBJ2-7,TRBV7-9,few,TGTGCCAGCAGCCAGTCCGGGGGGACCACCTACGAGCAGTACTTC,CASSQSGGTTYEQYF
.,TRBJ1-1,TRBV6-5,many,TGTGCCAGCAACGAAGTTAGGACGAACACTGAAGCTTTCTTT,CASNEVRTNTEAFF
TRBD1,TRBJ1-2,TRBV20-1,few,TGCAGTGCTTCGTCCGGGACAGGGGGCGGCTACACCTTC,CSASSGTGGGYTF
TRBD1,TRBJ1-1,TRBV29-1,.,TGCAGCGTTGATGGCAGGGGGCTGGTAACTGAAGCTTTCTTT,CSVDGRGLVTEAFF
TRBD1,TRBJ2-1,TRBV12-3/TRBV12-4,many,TGTGCCAGCAGCCCGACAGGGGTTGGTGAGCAGTTCTTC,CASSPTGVGEQFF
TRBD1,TRBJ2-7,TRBV7-2,few,TGTGCCAGCAGCTTAACCGGGACAGGGATCTACGAGCAGTACTTC,CASSLTGTGIYEQYF
TRBD2,TRBJ2-5,TRBV10-3,many,TGTGCCATCAGTGACTCGACTAGCGGGGGTGAGACCCAGTACTTC,CAISDSTSGGETQYF
.,TRBJ2-3,TRBV7-8,few,TGTGCCAGCAGCTCCTCAGAGCCCCGTGGGGGCACAGATACGCAGTATTTT,CASSSSEPRGGTDTQYF
.,TRBJ1-2,TRBV25-1,few,TGTGCCAGCAGTGAACGTTCAGGGTTAGGCTATGGCTACACCTTC,CASSERSGLGYGYTF
.,TRBJ2-4,TRBV3-1,few,TGTGCCAGCAGCCCGATCTTGGGAGAAAACATTCAGTACTTC,CASSPILGENIQYF